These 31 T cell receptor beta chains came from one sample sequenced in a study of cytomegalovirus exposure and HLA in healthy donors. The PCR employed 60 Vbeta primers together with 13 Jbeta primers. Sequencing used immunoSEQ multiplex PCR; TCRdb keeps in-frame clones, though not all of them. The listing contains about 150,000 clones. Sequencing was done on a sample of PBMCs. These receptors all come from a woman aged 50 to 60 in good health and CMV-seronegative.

The CDR3 DNA follows: TGTGCCAGCAGCCCTCTGAATCAGCCCCAGCATTTT. This sequence encodes CASSPLNQPQHF. This chain links TRBV5-8 with TRBJ1-5; D not certain. The CDR3 consists of 12 residues. V was cut by 4 bases and J by 4 bases, with 6 bases left in between. Per germline, CDR1 SGHTS and CDR2 YDEGEE.

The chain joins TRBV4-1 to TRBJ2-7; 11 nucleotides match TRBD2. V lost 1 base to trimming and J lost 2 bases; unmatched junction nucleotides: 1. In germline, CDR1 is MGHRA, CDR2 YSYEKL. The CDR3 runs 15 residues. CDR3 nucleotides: TGCGCCAGCAGCCAAGTGGGACTAGCGGCCTACGAGCAGTACTTC. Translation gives CASSQVGLAAYEQYF.

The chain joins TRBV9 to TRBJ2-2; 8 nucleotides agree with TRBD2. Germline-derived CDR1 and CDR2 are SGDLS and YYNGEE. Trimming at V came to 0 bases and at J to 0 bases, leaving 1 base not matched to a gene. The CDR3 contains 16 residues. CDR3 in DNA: TGTGCCAGCAGCGTAGACGGGGGGGCGAACACCGGGGAGCTGTTTTTT. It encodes CASSVDGGANTGELFF.

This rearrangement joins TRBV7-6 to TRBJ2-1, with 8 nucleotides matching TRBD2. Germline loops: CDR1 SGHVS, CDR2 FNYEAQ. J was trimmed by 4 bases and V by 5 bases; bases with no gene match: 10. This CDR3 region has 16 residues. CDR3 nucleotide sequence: TGTGCCAGCAGCCTAGTTACTAGCGGAGATTACAATGAGCAGTTCTTC. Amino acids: CASSLVTSGDYNEQFF.

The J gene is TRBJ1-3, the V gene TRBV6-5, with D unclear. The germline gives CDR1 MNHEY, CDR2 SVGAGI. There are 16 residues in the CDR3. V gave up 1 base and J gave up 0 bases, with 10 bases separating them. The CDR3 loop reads CASSYLHSLSGNTIYF. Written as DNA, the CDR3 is TGTGCCAGCAGTTACTTGCACAGCCTCTCTGGAAACACCATATATTTT.

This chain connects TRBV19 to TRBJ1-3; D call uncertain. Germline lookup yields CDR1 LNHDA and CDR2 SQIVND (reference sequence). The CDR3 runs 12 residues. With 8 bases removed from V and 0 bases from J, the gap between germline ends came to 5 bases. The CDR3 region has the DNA TGTGCCAGTTCTAACTCTGGAAACACCATATATTTT. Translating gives CASSNSGNTIYF.

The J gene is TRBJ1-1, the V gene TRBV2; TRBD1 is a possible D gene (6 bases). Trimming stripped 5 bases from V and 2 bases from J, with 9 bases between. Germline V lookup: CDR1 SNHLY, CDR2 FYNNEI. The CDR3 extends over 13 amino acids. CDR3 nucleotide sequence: TGTGCCAGCAGTCAACAGGGAAACACTGAAGCTTTCTTT. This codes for CASSQQGNTEAFF. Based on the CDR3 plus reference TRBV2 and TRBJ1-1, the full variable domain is EPEVTQTPSHQVTQMGQEVILRCVPISNHLYFYWYRQILGQKVEFLVSFYNNEISEKSEIFDDQFSVERPDGSNFTLKIRSTKLEDSAMYFCASSQQGNTEAFFGQGTRLTVV.

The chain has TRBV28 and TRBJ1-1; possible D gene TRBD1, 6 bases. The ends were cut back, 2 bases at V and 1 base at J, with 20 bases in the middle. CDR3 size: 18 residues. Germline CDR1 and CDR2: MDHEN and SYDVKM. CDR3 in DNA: TGTGCCAGCAGTTTACCCCGATCGTACAGGGAAAAGAACACTGAAGCTTTCTTT. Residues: CASSLPRSYREKNTEAFF.

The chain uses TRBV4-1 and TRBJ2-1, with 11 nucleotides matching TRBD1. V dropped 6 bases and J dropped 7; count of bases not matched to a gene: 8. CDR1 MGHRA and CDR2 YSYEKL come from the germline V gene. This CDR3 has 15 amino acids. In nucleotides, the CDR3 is TGCGCCAGCAGTTTCGGACAGGGGGCTGTAAATGAGCAGTTCTTC. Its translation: CASSFGQGAVNEQFF.

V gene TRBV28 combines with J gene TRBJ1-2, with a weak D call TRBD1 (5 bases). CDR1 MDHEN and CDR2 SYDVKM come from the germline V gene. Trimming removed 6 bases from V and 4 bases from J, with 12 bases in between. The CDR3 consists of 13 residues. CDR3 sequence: CASSPDTSYGYTF. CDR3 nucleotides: TGTGCCAGCAGCCCGGACACGAGCTATGGCTACACCTTC.

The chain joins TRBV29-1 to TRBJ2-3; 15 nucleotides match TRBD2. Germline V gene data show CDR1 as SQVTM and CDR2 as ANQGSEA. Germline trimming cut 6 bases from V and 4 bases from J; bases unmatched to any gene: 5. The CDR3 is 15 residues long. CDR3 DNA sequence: TGCAGCGTCTTCGGGACTAGCGGGGGGTCAGATACGCAGTATTTT. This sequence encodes CSVFGTSGGSDTQYF.

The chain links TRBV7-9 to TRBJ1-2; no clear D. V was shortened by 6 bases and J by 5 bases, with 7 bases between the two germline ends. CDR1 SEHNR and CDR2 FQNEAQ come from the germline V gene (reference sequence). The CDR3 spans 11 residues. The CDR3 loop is CASSLPYGYTF. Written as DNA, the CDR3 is TGTGCCAGCAGTTTACCTTATGGCTACACCTTC.

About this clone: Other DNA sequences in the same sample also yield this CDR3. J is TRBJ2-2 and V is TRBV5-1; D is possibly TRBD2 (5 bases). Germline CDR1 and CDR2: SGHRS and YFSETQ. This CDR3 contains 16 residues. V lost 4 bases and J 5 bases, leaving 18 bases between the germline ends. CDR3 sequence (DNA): TGCGCCAGCAGCCTCCTAGCTACCACTCAGACCGGGGAGCTGTTTTTT. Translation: CASSLLATTQTGELFF. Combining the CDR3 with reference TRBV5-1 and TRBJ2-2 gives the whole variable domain KAGVTQTPRYLIKTRGQQVTLSCSPISGHRSVSWYQQTPGQGLQFLFEYFSETQRNKGNFPGRFSGRQFSNSRSEMNVSTLELGDSALYLCASSLLATTQTGELFFGEGSRLTVL.

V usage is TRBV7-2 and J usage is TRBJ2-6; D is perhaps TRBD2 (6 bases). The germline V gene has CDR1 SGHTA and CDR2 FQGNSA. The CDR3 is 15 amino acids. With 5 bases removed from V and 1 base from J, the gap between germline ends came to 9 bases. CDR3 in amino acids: CASSIGGSGANVLTF. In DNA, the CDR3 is TGTGCCAGCAGCATCGGAGGGTCTGGGGCCAACGTCCTGACTTTC. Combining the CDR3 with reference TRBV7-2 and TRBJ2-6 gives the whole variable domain GAGVSQSPSNKVTEKGKDVELRCDPISGHTALYWYRQSLGQGLEFLIYFQGNSAPDKSGLPSDRFSAERTGGSVSTLTIQRTQQEDSAVYLCASSIGGSGANVLTFGAGSRLTVL.

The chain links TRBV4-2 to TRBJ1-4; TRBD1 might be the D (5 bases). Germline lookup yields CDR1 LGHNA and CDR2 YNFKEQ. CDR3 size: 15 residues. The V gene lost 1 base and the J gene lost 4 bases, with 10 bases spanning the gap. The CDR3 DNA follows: TGTGCCAGCAGCCAAGCTAGGGGTATTAATGAAAAACTGTTTTTT. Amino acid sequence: CASSQARGINEKLFF.

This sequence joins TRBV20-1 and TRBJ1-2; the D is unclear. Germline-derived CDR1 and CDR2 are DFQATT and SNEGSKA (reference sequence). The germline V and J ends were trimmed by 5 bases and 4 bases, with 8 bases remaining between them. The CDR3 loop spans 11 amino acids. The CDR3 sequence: CSASNTYGYTF. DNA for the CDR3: TGCAGTGCTTCAAACACCTATGGCTACACCTTC.

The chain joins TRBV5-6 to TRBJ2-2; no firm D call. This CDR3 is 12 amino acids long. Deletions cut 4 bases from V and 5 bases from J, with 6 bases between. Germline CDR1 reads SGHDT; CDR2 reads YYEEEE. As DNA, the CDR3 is TGTGCCAGCAGCCCCCTTACCGGGGAGCTGTTTTTT. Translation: CASSPLTGELFF.

CDR3 nucleotides: TGCGCCAGCAGCTTGGCGACAGGGGCTCCCTTCGAGCAGTACTTC. Translation: CASSLATGAPFEQYF. This chain uses TRBV5-1 with TRBJ2-7; 8 bases agree with TRBD1. The CDR3 runs to 15 residues. Germline V lookup: CDR1 SGHRS, CDR2 YFSETQ. Trimming cost V 0 bases and J 6 bases; bases outside gene matches: 8. Supplemented by reference TRBV5-1 and TRBJ2-7, the full variable domain reads KAGVTQTPRYLIKTRGQQVTLSCSPISGHRSVSWYQQTPGQGLQFLFEYFSETQRNKGNFPGRFSGRQFSNSRSEMNVSTLELGDSALYLCASSLATGAPFEQYFGPGTRLTVT.

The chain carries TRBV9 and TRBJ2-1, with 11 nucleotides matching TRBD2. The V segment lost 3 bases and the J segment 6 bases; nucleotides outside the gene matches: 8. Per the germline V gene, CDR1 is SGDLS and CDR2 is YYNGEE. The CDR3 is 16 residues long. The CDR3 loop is CASSEPGLAASNEQFF. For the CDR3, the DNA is TGTGCCAGCAGCGAACCGGGACTAGCGGCTAGCAATGAGCAGTTCTTC.

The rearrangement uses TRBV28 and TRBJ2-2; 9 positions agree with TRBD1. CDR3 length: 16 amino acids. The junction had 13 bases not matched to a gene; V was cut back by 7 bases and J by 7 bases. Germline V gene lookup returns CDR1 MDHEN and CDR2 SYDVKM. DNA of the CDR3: TGTGCCAGCACCCCCGGGACAGGGTTCGTTCGCGGGGAGCTGTTTTTT. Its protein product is CASTPGTGFVRGELFF.

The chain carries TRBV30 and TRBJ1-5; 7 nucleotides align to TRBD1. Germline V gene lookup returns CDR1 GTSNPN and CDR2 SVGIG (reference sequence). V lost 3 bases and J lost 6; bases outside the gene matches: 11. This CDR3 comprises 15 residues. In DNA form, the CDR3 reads TGTGCCTGGAGCGGAAGAACAGGGGTCGGTCAGCCCCAGCATTTT. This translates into CAWSGRTGVGQPQHF.

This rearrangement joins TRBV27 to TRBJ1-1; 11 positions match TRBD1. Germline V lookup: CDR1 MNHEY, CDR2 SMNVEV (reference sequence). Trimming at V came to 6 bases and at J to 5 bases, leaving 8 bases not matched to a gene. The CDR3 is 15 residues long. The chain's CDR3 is CASSRRTGGVTEAFF. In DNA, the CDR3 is TGTGCCAGCAGCCGTCGGACAGGGGGCGTTACTGAAGCTTTCTTT.

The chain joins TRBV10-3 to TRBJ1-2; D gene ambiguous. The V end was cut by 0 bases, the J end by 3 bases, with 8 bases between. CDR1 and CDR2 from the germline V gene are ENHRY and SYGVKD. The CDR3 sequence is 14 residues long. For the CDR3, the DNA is TGTGCCATCAGTGAGTCGGCGGGATACTATGGCTACACCTTC. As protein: CAISESAGYYGYTF.

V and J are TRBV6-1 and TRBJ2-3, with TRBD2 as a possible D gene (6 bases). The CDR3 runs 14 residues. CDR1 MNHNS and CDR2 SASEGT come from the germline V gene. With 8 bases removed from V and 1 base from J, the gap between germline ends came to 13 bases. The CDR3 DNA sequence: TGTGCCAGCGGATTAGCGGCGCGCACAGATACGCAGTATTTT. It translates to CASGLAARTDTQYF.

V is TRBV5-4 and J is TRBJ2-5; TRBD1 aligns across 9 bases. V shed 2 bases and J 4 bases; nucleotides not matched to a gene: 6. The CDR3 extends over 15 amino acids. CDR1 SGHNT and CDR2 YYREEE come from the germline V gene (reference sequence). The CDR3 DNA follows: TGTGCCAGCAGCTTTGGACAGGGGCCGAGAGAGACCCAGTACTTC. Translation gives CASSFGQGPRETQYF.

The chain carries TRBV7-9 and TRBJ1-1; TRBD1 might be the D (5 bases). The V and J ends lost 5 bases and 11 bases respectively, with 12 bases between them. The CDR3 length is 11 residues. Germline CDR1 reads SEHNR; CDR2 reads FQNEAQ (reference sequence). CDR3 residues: CASSASGWAFF. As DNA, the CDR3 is TGTGCCAGCAGCGCCTCAGGGTGGGCTTTCTTT.

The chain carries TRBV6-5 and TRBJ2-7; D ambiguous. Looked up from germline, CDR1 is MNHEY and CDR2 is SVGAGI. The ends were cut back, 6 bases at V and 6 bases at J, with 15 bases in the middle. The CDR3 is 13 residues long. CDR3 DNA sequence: TGTGCCAGCAGGCCCGGGTCTCCCACCGAGCAGTACTTC. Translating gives CASRPGSPTEQYF.

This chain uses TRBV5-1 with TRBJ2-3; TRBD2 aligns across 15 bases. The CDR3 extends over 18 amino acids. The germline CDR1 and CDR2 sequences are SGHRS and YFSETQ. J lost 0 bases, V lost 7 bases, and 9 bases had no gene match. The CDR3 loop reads CASSQGTSGGTSTDTQYF. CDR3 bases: TGCGCCAGCTCCCAGGGGACTAGCGGGGGGACGAGCACAGATACGCAGTATTTT.

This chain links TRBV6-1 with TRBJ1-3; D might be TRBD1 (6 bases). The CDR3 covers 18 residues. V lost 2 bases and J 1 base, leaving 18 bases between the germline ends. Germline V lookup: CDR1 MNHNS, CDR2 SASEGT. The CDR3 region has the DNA TGTGCCAGCAGTGAACGGGGAACAGGGTTCGGATCTGGAAACACCATATATTTT. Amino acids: CASSERGTGFGSGNTIYF.

DNA of the CDR3: TGTGCCTGGAGTCGGGGGACAGGGCCTTATCAGCCCCAGCATTTT. Encoded protein: CAWSRGTGPYQPQHF. The V call is TRBV30, the J call TRBJ1-5, with TRBD1 matching 9 bases. With V trimmed by 2 bases and J by 5 bases, 7 bases remained unmatched. Germline lookup yields CDR1 GTSNPN and CDR2 SVGIG (reference sequence). The CDR3 totals 15 residues.

The CDR3 loop reads CASSPPGGNYGYTF. The CDR3 DNA reads as TGTGCCAGCAGCCCCCCGGGAGGGAACTATGGCTACACCTTC. The V and J genes are TRBV4-2 and TRBJ1-2, with D unresolved. Between the trimmed V and J ends, which lost 4 bases and 2 bases, there was a span of 11 bases. In germline, CDR1 is LGHNA, CDR2 YNFKEQ. The CDR3 contains 14 residues.